The rows below give T cell receptor beta chains drawn from one sample of a study of blood T cell repertoires in COVID-19. The repertoire was sequenced with immunoSEQ multiplex PCR; TCRdb's copy has only in-frame clones and lacks some. Of some 62,000 clones in the sample, 65% to 80% were seen once. The source material was peripheral blood. The receptors come from a human donor in a cohort sampled during active COVID-19. Both conserved end residues are part of each CDR3. The order of the fields is clone size, D gene, V gene, J gene, CDR3 DNA, CDR3 protein. The D gene is left open where the match is weak. Only part of the rows carry a size: once, few, many, or a class if the clone is expanded.

once	TRBD1	TRBV7-2	TRBJ2-7	TGTGCCAGCAGCTTGACCGGGACAGGGGTCTCCCACGAGCAGTACTTC	CASSLTGTGVSHEQYF
-	TRBD1	TRBV6-2/TRBV6-3	TRBJ1-2	TGTGCCAGCAGTTACTCGGGACAGGGGGATGGCTACACCTTC	CASSYSGQGDGYTF
-	-	TRBV18	TRBJ2-3	TGTGCCAGCTCACCTCCCCCGAGGCCAGATACGCAGTATTTT	CASSPPPRPDTQYF
-	-	TRBV12-3/TRBV12-4	TRBJ1-2	TGTGCCAGCAGTAGCGGGGGCGGCTACACCTTC	CASSSGGGYTF
-	TRBD1	TRBV5-1	TRBJ2-7	TGCGCCAGCAGCAACTCCGGGACAGGGAGGACCCACGAGCAGTACTTC	CASSNSGTGRTHEQYF
-	TRBD1	TRBV5-5	TRBJ2-1	TGTGCCAGCAGCTACGTCCCCGCAGGGGGCAATGAGCAGTTCTTC	CASSYVPAGGNEQFF
-	-	TRBV5-1	TRBJ2-1	TGCGCCAGCAGCTCAGGGGACTCCTACAATGAGCAGTTCTTC	CASSSGDSYNEQFF
medium-sized	-	TRBV3-1/TRBV3-2	TRBJ1-2	TGTGCCAGCAGCCGATCCGAGTATGGCTACACCTTC	CASSRSEYGYTF
-	TRBD1	TRBV30	TRBJ1-2	TGTGCCTGGACCGTAGGGACAGCTAACTATGGCTACACCTTC	CAWTVGTANYGYTF
-	-	TRBV30	TRBJ1-1	TGTGCCTGGAGGGGGGGAAACACTGAAGCTTTCTTT	CAWRGGNTEAFF
once	-	TRBV10-1	TRBJ1-5	TGCGCCAGCAGTGACACACCGTATTATAGCAATCAGCCCCAGCATTTT	CASSDTPYYSNQPQHF
-	TRBD1	TRBV5-1	TRBJ1-4	TGCGCCAGCAGCTCAGGACAGGGGGCGCCTAATGAAAAACTGTTTTTT	CASSSGQGAPNEKLFF
-	-	TRBV21-1	TRBJ2-3	TGTGCCAGCAGCAATGATTTTATTTGGCCTAGCACAGATACGCAGTATTTT	CASSNDFIWPSTDTQYF
-	-	TRBV7-2	TRBJ1-4	TGTGCCAGCAGCCCAGGCCGTAATGAAAAACTGTTTTTT	CASSPGRNEKLFF
few	TRBD2	TRBV6-5	TRBJ2-5	TGTGCCAGCAACCCTAGCGGGGGGACCAAGAGGGCCCAGTACTTC	CASNPSGGTKRAQYF
-	TRBD1	TRBV5-1	TRBJ1-5	TGCGCCAGCAGATTGGACAGGGGCAATCAGCCCCAGCATTTT	CASRLDRGNQPQHF
-	TRBD2	TRBV27	TRBJ2-3	TGTGCCAGCTCTCGACTAGCGGGCTCCACAGATACGCAGTATTTT	CASSRLAGSTDTQYF
-	TRBD1	TRBV5-1	TRBJ1-1	TGCGCCAGCAGCACTGGCACAGGGACAGATAACACTGAAGCTTTCTTT	CASSTGTGTDNTEAFF
once	TRBD2	TRBV2	TRBJ2-5	TGTGCCAGCAGAAAGGGACTAGCGGGGGGAGAGACCCAGTACTTC	CASRKGLAGGETQYF
-	-	TRBV28	TRBJ1-4	TGTGCCAGCATGAGTTTCGGGACAACTAATGAAAAACTGTTTTTT	CASMSFGTTNEKLFF
-	-	TRBV18	TRBJ1-5	TGTGCCAGCTCAGAAAACTCGAGTCCCAATCAGCCCCAGCATTTT	CASSENSSPNQPQHF
once	TRBD2	TRBV19	TRBJ2-3	TGTGCCACACGACTAGCGGGGGGCCCTATCACAGATACGCAGTATTTT	CATRLAGGPITDTQYF
-	-	TRBV14	TRBJ1-5	TGTGCCAGCAGCCGCGGTGATGAGGGTAGCAATCAGCCCCAGCATTTT	CASSRGDEGSNQPQHF
once	TRBD2	TRBV18	TRBJ2-2	TGTGCCAGCTCACCCGCAGCGGGGCCCGGGGAGCTGTTTTTT	CASSPAAGPGELFF
-	-	TRBV5-6	TRBJ2-3	TGTGCCAGCAGCTTGTGGGGCTTCACAGATACGCAGTATTTT	CASSLWGFTDTQYF
once	-	TRBV6-1	TRBJ2-1	TGTGCCAGCAGTGAAGGCGGAGGCCTCCCCGGTGAGCAGTTCTTC	CASSEGGGLPGEQFF
-	-	TRBV3-1/TRBV3-2	TRBJ1-1	TGTGCCAGCAGCCCGAGTGACAGGACGAACACTGAAGCTTTCTTT	CASSPSDRTNTEAFF